This record covers a single T cell receptor (beta chain). Authors' data handling: How many nucleated cells were present was estimated from reference gene primer amplification. Clones were read by immunoSEQ multiplex PCR, and TCRdb kept only the in-frame ones, dropping some. V and J calls and clone size are copied from that table; D and trimming were computed from the DNA. The repertoire includes about 210,000 clones, roughly 86% of them detected once, and about 8% sits in the top ten. The CDR3 length is 17 residues. J lost 0 bases, V lost 5 bases, and 5 bases had no gene match. Germline CDR1 MGHDK, CDR2 SYGVNS. The sample is drawn from a study of blood T cell repertoires in COVID-19. Study context: The origin of the acute and convalescent COVID-19 samples was the United States, Italy and Spain. T cells, B-cell-depleted T cells, or PBMCs supplied cDNA or gDNA.

Sequencing was done on a sample of peripheral blood. The TCR sequence derives from a woman between 50 and 59 years old with active or convalescent COVID-19. J is TRBJ2-6 and V is TRBV25-1, with TRBD1 matching over 9 bases. This chain's CDR3 is CASSRTGANSGANVLTF. The CDR3 bases are TGTGCCAGCAGTAGGACAGGGGCCAACTCTGGGGCCAACGTCCTGACTTTC.